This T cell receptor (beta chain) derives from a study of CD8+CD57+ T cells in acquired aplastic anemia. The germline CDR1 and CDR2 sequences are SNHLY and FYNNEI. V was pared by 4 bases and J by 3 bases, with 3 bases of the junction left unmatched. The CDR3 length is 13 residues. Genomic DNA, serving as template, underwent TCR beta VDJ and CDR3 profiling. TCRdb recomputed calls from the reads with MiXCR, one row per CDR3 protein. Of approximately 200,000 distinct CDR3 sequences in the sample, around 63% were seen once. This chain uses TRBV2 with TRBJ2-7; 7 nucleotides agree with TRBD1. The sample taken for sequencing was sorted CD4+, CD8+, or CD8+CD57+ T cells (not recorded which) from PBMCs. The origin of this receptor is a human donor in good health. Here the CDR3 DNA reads TGTGCCAGCAGTGCCGGGACAGACTACGAGCAGTACTTC. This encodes CASSAGTDYEQYF.